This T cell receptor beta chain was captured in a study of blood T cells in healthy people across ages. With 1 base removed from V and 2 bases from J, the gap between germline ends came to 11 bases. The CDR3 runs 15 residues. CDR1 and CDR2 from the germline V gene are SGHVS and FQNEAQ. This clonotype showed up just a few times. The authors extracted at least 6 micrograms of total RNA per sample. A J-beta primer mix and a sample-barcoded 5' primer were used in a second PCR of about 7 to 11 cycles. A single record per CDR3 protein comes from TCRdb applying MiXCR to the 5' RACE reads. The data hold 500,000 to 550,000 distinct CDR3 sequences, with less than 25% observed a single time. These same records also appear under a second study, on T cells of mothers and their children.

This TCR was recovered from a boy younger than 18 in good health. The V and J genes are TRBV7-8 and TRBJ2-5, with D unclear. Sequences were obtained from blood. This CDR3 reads CASSLESGRQETQYF. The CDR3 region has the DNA TGTGCCAGCAGCTTAGAGAGTGGGCGACAAGAGACCCAGTACTTC.